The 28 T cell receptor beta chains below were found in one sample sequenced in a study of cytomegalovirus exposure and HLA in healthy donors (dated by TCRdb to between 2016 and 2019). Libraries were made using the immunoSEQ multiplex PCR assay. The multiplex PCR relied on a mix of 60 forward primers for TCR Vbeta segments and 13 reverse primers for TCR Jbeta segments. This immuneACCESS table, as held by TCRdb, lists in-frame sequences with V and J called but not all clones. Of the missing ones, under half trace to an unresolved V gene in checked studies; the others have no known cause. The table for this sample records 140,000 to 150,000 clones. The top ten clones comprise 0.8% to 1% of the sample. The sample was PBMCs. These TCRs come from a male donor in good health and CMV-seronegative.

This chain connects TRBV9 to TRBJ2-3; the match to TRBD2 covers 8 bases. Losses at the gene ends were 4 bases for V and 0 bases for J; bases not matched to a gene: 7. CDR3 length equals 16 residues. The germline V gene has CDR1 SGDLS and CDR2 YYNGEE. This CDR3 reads CASSTSGGTSTDTQYF. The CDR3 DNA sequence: TGTGCCAGCAGCACAAGCGGGGGAACTAGCACAGATACGCAGTATTTT.

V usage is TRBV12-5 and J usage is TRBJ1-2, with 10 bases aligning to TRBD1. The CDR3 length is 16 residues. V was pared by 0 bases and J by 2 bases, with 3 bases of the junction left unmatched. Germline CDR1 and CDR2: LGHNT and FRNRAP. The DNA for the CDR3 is TGTGCTAGTGGTTTGGTACCGGGACAGGGGAACTATGGCTACACCTTC. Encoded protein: CASGLVPGQGNYGYTF.

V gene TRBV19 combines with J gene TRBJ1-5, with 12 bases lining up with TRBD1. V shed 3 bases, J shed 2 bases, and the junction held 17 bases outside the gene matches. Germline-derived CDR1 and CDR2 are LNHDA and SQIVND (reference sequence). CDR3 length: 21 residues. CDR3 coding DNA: TGTGCCAGTAGTATTGGGAACAAGGGACAGGGGGCGCGGAATGGCAATCAGCCCCAGCATTTT. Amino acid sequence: CASSIGNKGQGARNGNQPQHF.

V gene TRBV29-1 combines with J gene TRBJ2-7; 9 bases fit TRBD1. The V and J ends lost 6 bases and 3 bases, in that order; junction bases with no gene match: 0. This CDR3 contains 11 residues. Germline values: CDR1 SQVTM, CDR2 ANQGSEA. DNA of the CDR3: TGCAGCGTGGACAGGGGCTACGAGCAGTACTTC. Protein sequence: CSVDRGYEQYF.

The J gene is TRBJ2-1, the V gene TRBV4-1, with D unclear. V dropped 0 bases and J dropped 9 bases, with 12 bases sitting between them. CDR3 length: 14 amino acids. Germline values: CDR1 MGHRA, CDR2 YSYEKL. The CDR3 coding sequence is TGCGCCAGCAGCCAAGAAAGCGAACGGAGTGAGCAGTTCTTC. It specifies CASSQESERSEQFF.

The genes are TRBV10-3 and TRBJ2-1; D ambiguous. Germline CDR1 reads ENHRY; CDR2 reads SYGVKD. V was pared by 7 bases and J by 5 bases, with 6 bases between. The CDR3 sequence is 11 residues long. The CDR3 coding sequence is TGTGCCATCAAGAGAGACAATGAGCAGTTCTTC. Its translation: CAIKRDNEQFF.

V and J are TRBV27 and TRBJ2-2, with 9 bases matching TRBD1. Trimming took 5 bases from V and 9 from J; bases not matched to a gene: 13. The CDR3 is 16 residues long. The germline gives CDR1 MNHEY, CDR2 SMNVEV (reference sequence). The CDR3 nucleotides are TGTGCCAGCAGTGAGTCCGGGACAGGGCGAACGAGGGAGCTGTTTTTT. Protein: CASSESGTGRTRELFF.

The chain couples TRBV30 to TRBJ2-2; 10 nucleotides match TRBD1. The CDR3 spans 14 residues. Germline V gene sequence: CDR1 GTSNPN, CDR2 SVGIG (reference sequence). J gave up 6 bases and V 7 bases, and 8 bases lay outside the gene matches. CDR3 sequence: CASAKGTGAGELFF. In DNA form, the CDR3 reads TGTGCCTCGGCTAAAGGGACAGGGGCCGGGGAGCTGTTTTTT.

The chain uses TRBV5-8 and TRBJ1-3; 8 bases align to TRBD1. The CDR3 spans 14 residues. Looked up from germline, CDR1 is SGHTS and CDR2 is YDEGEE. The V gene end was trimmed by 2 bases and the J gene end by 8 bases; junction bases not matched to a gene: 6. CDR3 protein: CASSFGQGWDTIYF. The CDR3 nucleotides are TGTGCCAGCAGCTTTGGACAGGGCTGGGACACCATATATTTT.

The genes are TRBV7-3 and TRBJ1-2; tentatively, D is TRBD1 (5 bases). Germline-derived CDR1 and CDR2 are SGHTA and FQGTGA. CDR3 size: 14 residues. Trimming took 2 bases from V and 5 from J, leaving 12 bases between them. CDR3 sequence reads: CASSLDGGGYGYTF. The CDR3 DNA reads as TGTGCCAGCAGCTTAGACGGGGGAGGATATGGCTACACCTTC.

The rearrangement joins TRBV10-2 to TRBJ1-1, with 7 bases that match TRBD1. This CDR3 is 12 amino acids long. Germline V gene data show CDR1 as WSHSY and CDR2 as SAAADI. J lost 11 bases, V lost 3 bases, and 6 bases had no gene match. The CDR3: CASSDRGAAAFF. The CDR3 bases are TGCGCCAGCAGTGACAGGGGGGCGGCTGCTTTCTTT.

CDR3 bases: TGCGCCAGCAGCCAAGATCTTGAGGGCTCCTACGAGCAGTACTTC. Its protein is CASSQDLEGSYEQYF. This chain links TRBV4-3 with TRBJ2-7; TRBD2 is a possible D gene (5 bases). The ends were cut back, 0 bases at V and 0 bases at J, with 9 bases in the middle. Germline V lookup: CDR1 LGHNA, CDR2 YSLEER. This CDR3 comprises 15 residues.

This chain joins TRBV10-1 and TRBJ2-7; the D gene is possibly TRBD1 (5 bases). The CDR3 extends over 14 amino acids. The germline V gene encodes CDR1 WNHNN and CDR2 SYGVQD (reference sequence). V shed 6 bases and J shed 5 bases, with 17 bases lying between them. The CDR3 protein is CASSLDRTIHEQYF. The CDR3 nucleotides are TGCGCCAGCAGCCTCGACAGAACGATCCACGAGCAGTACTTC.

CDR3 region: CASIPQGGSPYNEQFF. The CDR3 DNA is TGTGCCAGCATCCCCCAGGGCGGGAGCCCCTACAATGAGCAGTTCTTC. V is TRBV7-9 and J is TRBJ2-1; 7 bases match TRBD2. The CDR3 runs 16 residues. In germline, CDR1 is SEHNR, CDR2 FQNEAQ (reference sequence). The V and J ends lost 7 bases and 2 bases, in that order; junction bases with no gene match: 11.

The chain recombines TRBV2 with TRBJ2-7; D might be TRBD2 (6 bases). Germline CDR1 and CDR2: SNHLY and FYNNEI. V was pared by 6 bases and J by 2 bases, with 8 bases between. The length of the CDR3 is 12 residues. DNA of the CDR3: TGTGCCAGCAGGTCGGGGGCCTACGAGCAGTACTTC. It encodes CASRSGAYEQYF.

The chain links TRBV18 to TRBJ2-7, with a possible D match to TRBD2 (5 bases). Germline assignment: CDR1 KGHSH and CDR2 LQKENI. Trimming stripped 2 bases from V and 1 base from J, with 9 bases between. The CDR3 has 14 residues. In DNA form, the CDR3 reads TGTGCCAGCTCACCAACGGACTCGTCCTACGAGCAGTACTTC. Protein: CASSPTDSSYEQYF. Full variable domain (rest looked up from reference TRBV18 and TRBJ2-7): NAGVMQNPRHLVRRRGQEARLRCSPMKGHSHVYWYRQLPEEGLKFMVYLQKENIIDESGMPKERFSAEFPKEGPSILRIQQVVRGDSAAYFCASSPTDSSYEQYFGPGTRLTVT.

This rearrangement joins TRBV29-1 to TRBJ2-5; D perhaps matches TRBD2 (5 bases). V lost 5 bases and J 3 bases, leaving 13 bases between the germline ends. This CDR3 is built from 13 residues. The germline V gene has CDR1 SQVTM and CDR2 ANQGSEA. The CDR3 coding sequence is TGCAGCGTTCGCGGGTACTGGGAAGAGACCCAGTACTTC. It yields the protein CSVRGYWEETQYF.

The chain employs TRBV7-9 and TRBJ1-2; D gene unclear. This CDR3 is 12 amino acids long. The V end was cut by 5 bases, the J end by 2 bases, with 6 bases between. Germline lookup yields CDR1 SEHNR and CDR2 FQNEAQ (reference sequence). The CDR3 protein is CASSPRNYGYTF. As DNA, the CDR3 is TGTGCCAGCAGCCCCAGGAACTATGGCTACACCTTC.

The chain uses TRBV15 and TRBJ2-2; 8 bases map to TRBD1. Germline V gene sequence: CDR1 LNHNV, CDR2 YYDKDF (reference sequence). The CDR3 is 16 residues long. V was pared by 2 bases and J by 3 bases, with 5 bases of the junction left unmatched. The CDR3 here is CATSRSGQDYTGELFF. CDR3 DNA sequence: TGTGCCACCAGCAGATCGGGACAGGACTACACCGGGGAGCTGTTTTTT. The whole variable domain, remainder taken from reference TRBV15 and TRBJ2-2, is DAMVIQNPRYQVTQFGKPVTLSCSQTLNHNVMYWYQQKSSQAPKLLFHYYDKDFNNEADTPDNFQSRRPNTSFCFLDIRSPGLGDTAMYLCATSRSGQDYTGELFFGEGSRLTVL.

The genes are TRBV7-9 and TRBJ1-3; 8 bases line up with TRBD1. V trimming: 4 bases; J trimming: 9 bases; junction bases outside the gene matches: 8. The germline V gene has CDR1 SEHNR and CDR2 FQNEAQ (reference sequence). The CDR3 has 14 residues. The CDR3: CASSSRTGRGTIYF. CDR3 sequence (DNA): TGTGCCAGCAGCTCTAGGACAGGGAGAGGCACCATATATTTT.

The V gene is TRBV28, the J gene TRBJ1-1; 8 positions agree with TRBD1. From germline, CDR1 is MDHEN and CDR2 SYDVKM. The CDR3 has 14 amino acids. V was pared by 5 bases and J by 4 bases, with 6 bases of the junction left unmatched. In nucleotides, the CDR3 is TGTGCCAGCAGTCCAGGGGGCGTTAGCACTGAAGCTTTCTTT. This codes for CASSPGGVSTEAFF. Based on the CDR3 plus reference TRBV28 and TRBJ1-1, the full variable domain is DVKVTQSSRYLVKRTGEKVFLECVQDMDHENMFWYRQDPGLGLRLIYFSYDVKMKEKGDIPEGYSVSREKKERFSLILESASTNQTSMYLCASSPGGVSTEAFFGQGTRLTVV.

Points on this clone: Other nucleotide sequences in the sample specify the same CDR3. CDR3 bases: TGCGCCAGCAGCTTGGGGGGGGGCACTGAAGCTTTCTTT. Residues: CASSLGGGTEAFF. The chain joins TRBV5-1 to TRBJ1-1; a possible D gene is TRBD1 (5 bases). Trimming stripped 0 bases from V and 4 bases from J, with 7 bases between. This CDR3 spans 13 amino acids. Germline CDR1 and CDR2: SGHRS and YFSETQ.

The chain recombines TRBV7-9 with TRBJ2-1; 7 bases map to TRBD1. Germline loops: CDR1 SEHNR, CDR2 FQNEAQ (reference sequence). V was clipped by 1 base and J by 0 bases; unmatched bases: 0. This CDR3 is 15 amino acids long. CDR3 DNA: TGTGCCAGCAGCTTAGGACAGGGCTCCTACAATGAGCAGTTCTTC. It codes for CASSLGQGSYNEQFF.

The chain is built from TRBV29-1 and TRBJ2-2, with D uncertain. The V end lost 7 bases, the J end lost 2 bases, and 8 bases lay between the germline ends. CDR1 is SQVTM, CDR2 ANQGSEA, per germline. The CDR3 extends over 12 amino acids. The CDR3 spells CSGRLNTGELFF. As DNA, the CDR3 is TGCAGCGGGCGACTCAACACCGGGGAGCTGTTTTTT.

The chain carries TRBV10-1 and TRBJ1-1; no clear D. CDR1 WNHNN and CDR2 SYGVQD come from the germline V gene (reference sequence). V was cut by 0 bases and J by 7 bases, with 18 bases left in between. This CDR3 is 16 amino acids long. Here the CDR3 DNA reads TGCGCCAGCAGTGAGTCTATGTCGGTCCGTGAGGGTGAAGCTTTCTTT. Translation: CASSESMSVREGEAFF.

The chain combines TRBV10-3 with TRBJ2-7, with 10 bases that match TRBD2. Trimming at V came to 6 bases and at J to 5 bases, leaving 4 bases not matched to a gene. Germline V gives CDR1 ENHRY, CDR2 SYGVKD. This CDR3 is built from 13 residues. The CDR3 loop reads CAIRLAGRDEQYF. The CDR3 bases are TGTGCCATCAGACTAGCGGGACGCGACGAGCAGTACTTC.

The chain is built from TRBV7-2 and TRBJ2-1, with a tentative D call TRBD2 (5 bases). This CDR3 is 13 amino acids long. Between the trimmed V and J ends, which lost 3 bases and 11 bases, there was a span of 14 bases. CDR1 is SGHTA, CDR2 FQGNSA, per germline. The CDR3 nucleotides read TGTGCCAGCAGCTTCACTAGAGAGGGCAAGCAGTTCTTC. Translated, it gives CASSFTREGKQFF.

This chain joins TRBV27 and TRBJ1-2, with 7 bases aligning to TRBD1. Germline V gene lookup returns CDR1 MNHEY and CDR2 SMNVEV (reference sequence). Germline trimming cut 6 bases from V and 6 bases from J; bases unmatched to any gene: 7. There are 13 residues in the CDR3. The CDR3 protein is CASSLFRGDGYTF. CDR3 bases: TGTGCCAGCAGCCTGTTCAGGGGGGATGGCTACACCTTC.